The entry that follows covers one T cell receptor (beta chain) sequence. These data come from a study of blood T cell repertoires in COVID-19. About the study: COVID-19 samples collected from the United States, Italy and Spain covered acute and convalescent phases. T cells, B-cell-depleted T cells, or PBMCs provided the cDNA or gDNA that served as material.

Sequenced by immunoSEQ multiplex PCR; TCRdb stores in-frame clones only, minus some. Counted here are more than 150,000 clones, about nine tenths occurring once; the ten biggest clones make up approximately 2.4%. CDR1 SQVTM and CDR2 ANQGSEA come from the germline V gene. The J segment lost 4 bases and the V segment lost 5 bases, leaving 10 bases of the junction unmatched. This CDR3 contains 15 residues. The sample consisted of peripheral blood. The chain is built from TRBV29-1 and TRBJ2-1, with TRBD1 matching over 8 bases. This TCR derives from a woman aged 70-85 years with acute or convalescent COVID-19. CDR3 sequence reads: CSVSSRTGNYNEQFF. CDR3 nucleotides: TGCAGCGTTTCCTCGAGGACAGGGAATTACAATGAGCAGTTCTTC.